Shown below are 19 T cell receptor beta chains from a single sample sequenced in a study of blood T cell repertoires in COVID-19. Here immunoSEQ multiplex PCR was the method, and the copy in TCRdb shows in-frame clones only, minus some. The sample holds about 250,000 clones, 65% to 90% seen once. The sequenced material came from peripheral blood. These receptors all come from a man aged 45-65 years with active or convalescent COVID-19.

This rearrangement joins TRBV13 to TRBJ2-1; 12 bases are shared with TRBD2. Trimming at V came to 5 bases and at J to 7 bases, leaving 9 bases not matched to a gene. The CDR3 extends over 16 amino acids. Per the germline V gene, CDR1 is PRHDT and CDR2 is FYEKMQ (reference sequence). DNA of the CDR3: TGTGCCAGCAGCCCGTCGGGGACTAGCGGGCTTAATGAGCAGTTCTTC. Amino acid sequence: CASSPSGTSGLNEQFF.

This clone was observed a single time. J is TRBJ2-2 and V is TRBV11-2; D gene ambiguous. V was cut by 5 bases and J by 15 bases, with 16 bases left in between. The CDR3 spans 12 residues. Germline values: CDR1 SGHAT, CDR2 FQNNGV. The CDR3 loop reads CASSASPFRLFF. Written as DNA, the CDR3 is TGTGCCAGCAGCGCCTCCCCATTCCGGTTGTTTTTT.

The J gene is TRBJ2-1, the V gene TRBV4-1, with TRBD2 matching 7 bases. Looked up from germline, CDR1 is MGHRA and CDR2 is YSYEKL. The CDR3 is 16 residues long. V was clipped by 1 base and J by 2 bases; unmatched bases: 5. The CDR3 reads CASSQAAAGPYNEQFF. CDR3 coding DNA: TGCGCCAGCAGCCAAGCCGCAGCGGGGCCCTACAATGAGCAGTTCTTC.

The chain couples TRBV5-4 to TRBJ2-3; 13 bases match TRBD2. Germline CDR1 is SGHNT and CDR2 is YYREEE (reference sequence). V shed 3 bases, J shed 3 bases, and the junction held 4 bases outside the gene matches. The CDR3 is 16 amino acids. Written as DNA, the CDR3 is TGTGCCAGCAGCTCTCGGACTAGCGGGAGAACAGATACGCAGTATTTT. This gives the protein CASSSRTSGRTDTQYF.

The chain is built from TRBV9 and TRBJ2-7; tentatively, D is TRBD1 (5 bases). The CDR3 is 15 amino acids. Deletions cut 0 bases from V and 2 bases from J, with 12 bases between. Germline V gene sequence: CDR1 SGDLS, CDR2 YYNGEE. As DNA, the CDR3 is TGTGCCAGCAGCGTAGGTAGGGCGACAGCCTACGAGCAGTACTTC. This codes for CASSVGRATAYEQYF. Full variable domain (remainder filled in from reference TRBV9 and TRBJ2-7): DSGVTQTPKHLITATGQRVTLRCSPRSGDLSVYWYQQSLDQGLQFLIQYYNGEERAKGNILERFSAQQFPDLHSELNLSSLELGDSALYFCASSVGRATAYEQYFGPGTRLTVT.

J is TRBJ1-1 and V is TRBV19; 11 bases are a match to TRBD1. Per germline, CDR1 LNHDA and CDR2 SQIVND (reference sequence). There are 17 residues in the CDR3. Germline trimming cut 4 bases from V and 2 bases from J; bases unmatched to any gene: 9. CDR3 sequence (DNA): TGTGCCAGTAGTACCCACCGGGACAGGGGGGTAAACACTGAAGCTTTCTTT. Protein: CASSTHRDRGVNTEAFF.

The chain uses TRBV5-1 and TRBJ2-5, with 7 bases fitting TRBD1. There are 16 residues in the CDR3. Germline V CDR1 and CDR2: SGHRS, YFSETQ. J lost 5 bases, V lost 4 bases, and 14 bases had no gene match. In nucleotides, the CDR3 is TGCGCCAGCAGCCCGACAGGGTTAGTGGTTGTCGAGACCCAGTACTTC. This translates into CASSPTGLVVVETQYF.

V gene TRBV10-3 combines with J gene TRBJ2-7; 7 nucleotides line up with TRBD1. Trimming cost V 8 bases and J 6 bases; bases outside gene matches: 10. Germline assignment: CDR1 ENHRY and CDR2 SYGVKD. This CDR3 has 13 amino acids. The CDR3 loop reads CAISQGERGEQYF. CDR3 sequence (DNA): TGTGCCATCTCTCAGGGGGAAAGAGGCGAGCAGTACTTC.

V usage is TRBV3-1 (or the pseudogene TRBV3-2) and J usage is TRBJ1-1; tentatively, D is TRBD1 (5 bases). From germline, CDR1 is LGHDT and CDR2 YNNKEL (reference sequence). The CDR3 covers 18 residues. The V and J ends lost 1 base and 5 bases respectively, with 23 bases between them. The CDR3 nucleotides read TGTGCCAGCAGCCAAGGTATTTTATGGGCAGGGAGGACGACTGAAGCTTTCTTT. This gives the protein CASSQGILWAGRTTEAFF.

The J gene is TRBJ1-6, the V gene TRBV7-2, with a weak D call TRBD1 (6 bases). CDR3 length equals 14 residues. V was pared by 1 base and J by 9 bases, with 10 bases between. CDR1 and CDR2 (germline): SGHTA, FQGNSA. For the CDR3, the DNA is TGTGCCAGCAGCTTAGAACAGGGTGGTTCACCCCTCCACTTT. Its protein is CASSLEQGGSPLHF.

The V and J genes are TRBV7-9 and TRBJ1-2; D gene ambiguous. CDR1 and CDR2 from the germline V gene are SEHNR and FQNEAQ (reference sequence). With 4 bases removed from V and 3 bases from J, the gap between germline ends came to 3 bases. This CDR3 spans 11 amino acids. This CDR3 reads CASSSDYGYTF. DNA for the CDR3: TGTGCCAGCAGCTCCGACTATGGCTACACCTTC.

The chain combines TRBV5-1 with TRBJ1-4; TRBD1 matches 8 bases. J lost 8 bases, V lost 5 bases, and 5 bases had no gene match. The V gene's germline CDR1 is SGHRS and CDR2 YFSETQ. The CDR3 spans 13 residues. This CDR3 is CASRAGTGEKLFF. The CDR3 bases are TGCGCCAGCAGGGCCGGGACAGGAGAAAAACTGTTTTTT.

Points on this clone: Sequence at one end of the junction differs from germline and may be a read error. This CDR3 is CATSQEGGGTYEQYF. In DNA form, the CDR3 reads TGCGCCACCAGCCAAGAGGGGGGGGGAACCTACGAGCAGTACTTC. The chain uses TRBV4-3 and TRBJ2-7, with D possibly matching TRBD2 (7 bases). CDR1 is LGHNA, CDR2 YSLEER, per germline. The length of the CDR3 is 15 residues.

The rearrangement links TRBV19 to TRBJ2-7, with D perhaps TRBD2 (6 bases). Germline CDR1 reads LNHDA; CDR2 reads SQIVND (reference sequence). The CDR3 is 15 residues long. V gave up 1 base and J gave up 1 base, with 11 bases separating them. The chain's CDR3 is CASSIGSGPSYEQYF. The CDR3 DNA sequence: TGTGCCAGTAGTATAGGGAGCGGGCCATCCTACGAGCAGTACTTC.

CDR3 sequence reads: CASSDRDMRDTQYF. The CDR3 DNA is TGTGCCAGCAGTGACCGGGACATGCGGGATACGCAGTATTTT. The chain has TRBV6-1 and TRBJ2-3, with D possibly TRBD1 on 6 matching bases. This CDR3 is 14 amino acids long. CDR1 is MNHNS, CDR2 SASEGT, per germline. The V end was cut by 3 bases, the J end by 6 bases, with 13 bases between.

CDR3 DNA sequence: TGTGCCACCAGCCAGGGTAGAAGACAGCCCCAGCATTTT. Encoded protein: CATSQGRRQPQHF. This rearrangement joins TRBV15 to TRBJ1-5; D is perhaps TRBD1 (5 bases). The CDR3 contains 13 residues. Germline V CDR1 and CDR2: LNHNV, YYDKDF (reference sequence). Trimming shortened V by 5 bases and J by 7 bases, and 12 bases separated the two germline ends.

The chain recombines TRBV6-1 with TRBJ1-3; D not resolved. Germline values: CDR1 MNHNS, CDR2 SASEGT. The V and J ends lost 3 bases and 0 bases respectively, with 12 bases between them. This CDR3 is built from 16 residues. CDR3 amino acids: CASSEWQESSGNTIYF. The CDR3, as DNA: TGTGCCAGCAGTGAGTGGCAGGAAAGCTCTGGAAACACCATATATTTT.

The chain links TRBV30 to TRBJ1-2; weak D call: TRBD1 (5 bases). Deletions cut 3 bases from V and 6 bases from J, with 20 bases between. Germline V gives CDR1 GTSNPN, CDR2 SVGIG (reference sequence). CDR3 length: 15 residues. CDR3: CAWSQRIGGKNGYTF. The DNA of the CDR3 is TGTGCCTGGAGCCAACGAATTGGGGGGAAAAATGGCTACACCTTC.

This clone has just a few counts. The V call is TRBV25-1, the J call TRBJ2-7, with 7 bases aligning to TRBD1. V shed 2 bases and J 6 bases; nucleotides not matched to a gene: 7. Germline CDR1 MGHDK, CDR2 SYGVNS. The CDR3 contains 14 residues. CDR3 region: CASSEGQDALEQYF. CDR3 DNA: TGTGCCAGCAGTGAAGGACAGGATGCCCTCGAGCAGTACTTC.